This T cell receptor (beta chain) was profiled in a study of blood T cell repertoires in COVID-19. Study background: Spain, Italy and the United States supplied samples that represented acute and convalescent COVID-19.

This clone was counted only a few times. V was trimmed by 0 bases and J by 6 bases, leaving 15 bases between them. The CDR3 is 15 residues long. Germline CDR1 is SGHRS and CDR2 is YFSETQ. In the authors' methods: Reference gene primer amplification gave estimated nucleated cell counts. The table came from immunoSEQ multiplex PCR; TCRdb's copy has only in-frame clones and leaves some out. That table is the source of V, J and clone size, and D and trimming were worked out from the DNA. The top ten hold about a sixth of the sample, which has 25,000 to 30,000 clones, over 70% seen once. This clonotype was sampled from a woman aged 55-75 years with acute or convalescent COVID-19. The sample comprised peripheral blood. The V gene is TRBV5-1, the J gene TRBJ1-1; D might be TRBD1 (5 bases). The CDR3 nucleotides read TGCGCCAGCAGCTTGGCGTCTGTAGGGGCTCCTGAAGCTTTCTTT. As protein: CASSLASVGAPEAFF.